This TCR beta chain was sequenced in a study of Ad26.COV2.S vaccination and SARS-CoV-2 variants. This clone was seen only a few times. Some clones are missing from TCRdb's copy, which holds only in-frame ones; the method was immunoSEQ multiplex PCR. The sample carries approximately 410,000 clones, about nine tenths recorded once. The CDR3 sequence is 14 residues long. The V and J ends lost 6 bases and 9 bases, in that order; junction bases with no gene match: 8. Germline V gene lookup returns CDR1 SGHRS and CDR2 YFSETQ. Treatment defined: 15 to 20 received Ad26.COV2.S at low or high dose, single or two shots; 5 received placebo; per-sample allocation not given. Day 63 after the first vaccine or placebo injection was the time point for sampling.

Sequences were derived from peripheral blood, sampled in a trial of Ad26.COV2.S vaccine versus placebo. The chain carries TRBV5-1 and TRBJ2-1; 11 bases agree with TRBD2. The TCR was taken from a person aged 18-65 years who received the Ad26.COV2.S COVID-19 vaccine or a placebo. For the CDR3, the DNA is TGCGCCAGCACTATTAGCGGGGGGGCCACTGAGCAGTTCTTC. Translated, it gives CASTISGGATEQFF.